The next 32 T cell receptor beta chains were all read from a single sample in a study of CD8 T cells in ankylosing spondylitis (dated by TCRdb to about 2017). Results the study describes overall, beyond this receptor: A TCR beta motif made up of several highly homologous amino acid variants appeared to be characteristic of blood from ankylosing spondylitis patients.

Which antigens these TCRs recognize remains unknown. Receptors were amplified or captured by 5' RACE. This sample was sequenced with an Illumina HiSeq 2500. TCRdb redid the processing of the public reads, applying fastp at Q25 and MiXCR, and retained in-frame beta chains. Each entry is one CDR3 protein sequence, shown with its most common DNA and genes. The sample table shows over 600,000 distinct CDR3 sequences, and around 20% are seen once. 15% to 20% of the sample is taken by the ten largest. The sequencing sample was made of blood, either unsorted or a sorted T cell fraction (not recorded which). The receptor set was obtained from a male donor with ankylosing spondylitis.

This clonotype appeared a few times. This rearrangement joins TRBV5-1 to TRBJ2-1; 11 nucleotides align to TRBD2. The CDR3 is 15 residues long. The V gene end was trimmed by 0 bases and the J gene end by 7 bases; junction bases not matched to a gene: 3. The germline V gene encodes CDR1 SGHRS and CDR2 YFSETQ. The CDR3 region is CASSLAASGRNEQFF. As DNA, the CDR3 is TGCGCCAGCAGCTTGGCGGCTAGCGGGAGGAATGAGCAGTTCTTC.

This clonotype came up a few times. The CDR3: CASGLGTVSIYEQYF. The CDR3 nucleotides are TGTGCTAGTGGTTTGGGGACAGTGTCCATCTACGAGCAGTACTTC. The rearrangement joins TRBV12-5 to TRBJ2-7; possibly TRBD1 for D (6 bases). Per germline, CDR1 LGHNT and CDR2 FRNRAP. This CDR3 has 15 amino acids. V was clipped by 1 base and J by 3 bases, with 13 bases between them.

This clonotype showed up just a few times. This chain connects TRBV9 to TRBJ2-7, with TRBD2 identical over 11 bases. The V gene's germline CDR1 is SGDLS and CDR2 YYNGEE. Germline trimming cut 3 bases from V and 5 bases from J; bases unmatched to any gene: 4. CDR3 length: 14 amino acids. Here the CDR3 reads CASSGGLAADEQYF. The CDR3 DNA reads TGTGCCAGCAGCGGGGGACTAGCGGCGGACGAGCAGTACTTC.

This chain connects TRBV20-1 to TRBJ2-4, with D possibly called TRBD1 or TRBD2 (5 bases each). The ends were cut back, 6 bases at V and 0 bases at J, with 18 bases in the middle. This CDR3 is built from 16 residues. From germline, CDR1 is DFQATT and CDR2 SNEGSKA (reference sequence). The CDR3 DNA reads TGCAGTGCCCGGGGACCGCGAGCCTTAGCCAAAAACATTCAGTACTTC. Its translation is CSARGPRALAKNIQYF.

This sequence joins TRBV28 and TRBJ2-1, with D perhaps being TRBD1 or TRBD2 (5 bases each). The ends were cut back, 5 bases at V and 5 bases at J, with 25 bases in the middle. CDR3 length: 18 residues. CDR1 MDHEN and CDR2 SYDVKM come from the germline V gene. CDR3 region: CASSGRTGARRGHNEQFF. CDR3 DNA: TGTGCCAGCAGTGGAAGAACCGGGGCCAGGAGAGGCCACAATGAGCAGTTCTTC.

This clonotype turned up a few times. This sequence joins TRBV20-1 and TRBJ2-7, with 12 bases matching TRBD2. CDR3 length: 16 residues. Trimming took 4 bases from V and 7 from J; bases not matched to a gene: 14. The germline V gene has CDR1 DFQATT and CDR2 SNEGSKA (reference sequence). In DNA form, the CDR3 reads TGCAGTGCTACTCTGACTAGCGGGGGCCTCCGGGAGGAGCAGTACTTC. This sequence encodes CSATLTSGGLREEQYF.

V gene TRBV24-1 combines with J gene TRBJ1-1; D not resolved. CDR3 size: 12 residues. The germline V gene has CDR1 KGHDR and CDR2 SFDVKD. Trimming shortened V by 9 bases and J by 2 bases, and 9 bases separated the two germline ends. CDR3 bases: TGTGCCACCTCTGGCGGTAACACTGAAGCTTTCTTT. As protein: CATSGGNTEAFF.

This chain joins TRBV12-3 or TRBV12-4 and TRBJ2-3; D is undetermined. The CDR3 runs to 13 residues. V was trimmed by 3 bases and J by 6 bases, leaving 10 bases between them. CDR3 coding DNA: TGTGCCAGCAGTTTTGGTCCGGTGGATACGCAGTATTTT. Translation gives CASSFGPVDTQYF.

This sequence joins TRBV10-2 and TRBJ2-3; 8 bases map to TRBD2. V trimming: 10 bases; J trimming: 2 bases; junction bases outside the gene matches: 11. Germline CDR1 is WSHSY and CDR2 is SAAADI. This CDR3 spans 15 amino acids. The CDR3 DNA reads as TGCGCCACCACCCCCCCTAGCGGGCTCACAGATACGCAGTATTTT. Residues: CATTPPSGLTDTQYF.

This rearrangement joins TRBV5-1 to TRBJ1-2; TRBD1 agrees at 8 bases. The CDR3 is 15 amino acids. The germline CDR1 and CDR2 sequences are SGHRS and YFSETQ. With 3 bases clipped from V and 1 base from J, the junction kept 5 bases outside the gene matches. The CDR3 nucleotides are TGCGCCAGCAGCTGGGGGACAGGCGATAACTATGGCTACACCTTC. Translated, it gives CASSWGTGDNYGYTF.

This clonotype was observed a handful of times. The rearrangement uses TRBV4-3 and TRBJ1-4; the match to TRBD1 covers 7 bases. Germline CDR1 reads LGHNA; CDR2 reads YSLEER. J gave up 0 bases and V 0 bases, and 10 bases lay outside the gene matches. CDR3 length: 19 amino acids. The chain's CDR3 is CASSQDLDRAQPTNEKLFF. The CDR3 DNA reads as TGCGCCAGCAGCCAAGATCTAGACAGGGCCCAACCAACTAATGAAAAACTGTTTTTT.

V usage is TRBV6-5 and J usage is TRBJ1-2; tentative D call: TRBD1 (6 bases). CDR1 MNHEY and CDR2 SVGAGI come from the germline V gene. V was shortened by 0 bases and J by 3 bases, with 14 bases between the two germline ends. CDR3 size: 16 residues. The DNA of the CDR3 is TGTGCCAGCAGTTACTCTGCGGGGGCGGTGGACTATGGCTACACCTTC. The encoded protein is CASSYSAGAVDYGYTF.

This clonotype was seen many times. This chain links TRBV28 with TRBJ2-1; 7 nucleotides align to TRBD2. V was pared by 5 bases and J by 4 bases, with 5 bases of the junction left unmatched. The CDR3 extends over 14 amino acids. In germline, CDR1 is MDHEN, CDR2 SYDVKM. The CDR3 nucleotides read TGTGCCAGCAGTGGCGGGAGTGCTTACAATGAGCAGTTCTTC. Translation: CASSGGSAYNEQFF.

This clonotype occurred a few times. The CDR3 here is CASSRGTSGATYYEQYF. For the CDR3, the DNA is TGCGCCAGCAGCAGAGGGACTAGCGGAGCGACTTACTACGAGCAGTACTTC. This rearrangement joins TRBV5-1 to TRBJ2-7, with TRBD2 matching 11 bases. The ends lost 4 bases at V and 3 bases at J; junction bases unmatched: 12. Germline assignment: CDR1 SGHRS and CDR2 YFSETQ. This CDR3 is 17 amino acids long.

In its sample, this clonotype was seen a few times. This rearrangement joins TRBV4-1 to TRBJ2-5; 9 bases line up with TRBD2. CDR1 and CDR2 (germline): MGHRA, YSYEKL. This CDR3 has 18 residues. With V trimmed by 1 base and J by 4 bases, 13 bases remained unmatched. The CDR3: CASSQGASGILKRETQYF. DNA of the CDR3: TGCGCCAGCAGCCAAGGGGCTAGCGGGATCCTAAAACGAGAGACCCAGTACTTC.

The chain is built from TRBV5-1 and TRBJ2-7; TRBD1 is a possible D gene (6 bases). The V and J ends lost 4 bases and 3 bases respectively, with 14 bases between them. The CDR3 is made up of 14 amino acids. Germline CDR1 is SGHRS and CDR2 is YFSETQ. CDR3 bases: TGCGCCAGCAGCCTACAGGGTCCCCTCTACGAGCAGTACTTC. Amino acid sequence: CASSLQGPLYEQYF.

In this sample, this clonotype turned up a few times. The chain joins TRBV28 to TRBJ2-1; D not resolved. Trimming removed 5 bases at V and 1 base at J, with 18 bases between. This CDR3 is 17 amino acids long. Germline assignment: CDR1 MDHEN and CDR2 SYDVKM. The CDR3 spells CASSTADWPLSYNEQFF. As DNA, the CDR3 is TGTGCCAGCAGTACCGCCGACTGGCCCCTGTCCTACAATGAGCAGTTCTTC.

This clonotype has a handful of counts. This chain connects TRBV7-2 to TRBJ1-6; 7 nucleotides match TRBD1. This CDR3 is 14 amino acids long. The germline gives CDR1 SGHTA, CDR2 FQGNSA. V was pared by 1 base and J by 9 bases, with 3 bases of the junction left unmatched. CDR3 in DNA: TGTGCCAGCAGCTTAGAACAGGGGTTTTCACCCCTCCACTTT. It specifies CASSLEQGFSPLHF.

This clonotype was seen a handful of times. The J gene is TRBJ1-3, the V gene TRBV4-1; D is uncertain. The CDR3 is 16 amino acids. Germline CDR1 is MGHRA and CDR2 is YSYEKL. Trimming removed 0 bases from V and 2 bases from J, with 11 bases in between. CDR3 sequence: CASSQESGSAGNTIYF. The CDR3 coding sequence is TGCGCCAGCAGCCAAGAGAGCGGGAGTGCTGGAAACACCATATATTTT.

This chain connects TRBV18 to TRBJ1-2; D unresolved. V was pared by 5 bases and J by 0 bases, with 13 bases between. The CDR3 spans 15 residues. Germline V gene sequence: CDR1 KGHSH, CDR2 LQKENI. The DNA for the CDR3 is TGTGCCAGCTCAACGGGGAGTTTTGCTAACTATGGCTACACCTTC. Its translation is CASSTGSFANYGYTF.

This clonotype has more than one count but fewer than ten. CDR3 sequence (DNA): TGTGCCAGCAGCTTAAGCGGGACTAGCGGGGAACCATACAATGAGCAGTTCTTC. Translation: CASSLSGTSGEPYNEQFF. The chain joins TRBV7-2 to TRBJ2-1, with 13 bases matching TRBD2. The CDR3 has 18 amino acids. The germline V gene has CDR1 SGHTA and CDR2 FQGNSA. V shed 2 bases and J 4 bases; nucleotides not matched to a gene: 8.

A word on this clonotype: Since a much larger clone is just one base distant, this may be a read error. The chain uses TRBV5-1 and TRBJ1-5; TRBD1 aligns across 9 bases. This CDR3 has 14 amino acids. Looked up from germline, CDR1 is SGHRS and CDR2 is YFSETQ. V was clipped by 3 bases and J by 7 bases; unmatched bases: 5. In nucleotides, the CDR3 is TGCGCCAGCAGCTCCTGGACAGGGGAGCAGCCCCAGCATTTT. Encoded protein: CASSSWTGEQPQHF.

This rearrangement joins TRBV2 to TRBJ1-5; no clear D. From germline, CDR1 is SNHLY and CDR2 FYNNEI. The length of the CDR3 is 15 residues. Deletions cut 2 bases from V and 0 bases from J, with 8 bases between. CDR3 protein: CASSERENSNQPQHF. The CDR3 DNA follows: TGTGCCAGCAGTGAACGTGAGAATAGCAATCAGCCCCAGCATTTT.

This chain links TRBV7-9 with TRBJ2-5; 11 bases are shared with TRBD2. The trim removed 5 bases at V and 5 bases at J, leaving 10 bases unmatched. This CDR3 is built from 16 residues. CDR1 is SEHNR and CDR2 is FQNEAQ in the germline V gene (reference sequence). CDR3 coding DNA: TGTGCCAGCAGCGCGATGACTAGCGGGGCTGGGGAGACCCAGTACTTC. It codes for CASSAMTSGAGETQYF.

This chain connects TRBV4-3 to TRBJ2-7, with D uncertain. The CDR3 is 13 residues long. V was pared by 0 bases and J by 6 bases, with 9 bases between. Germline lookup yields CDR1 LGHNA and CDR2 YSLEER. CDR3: CASSQDQAAEQYF. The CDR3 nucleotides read TGCGCCAGCAGCCAAGATCAGGCGGCCGAGCAGTACTTC.

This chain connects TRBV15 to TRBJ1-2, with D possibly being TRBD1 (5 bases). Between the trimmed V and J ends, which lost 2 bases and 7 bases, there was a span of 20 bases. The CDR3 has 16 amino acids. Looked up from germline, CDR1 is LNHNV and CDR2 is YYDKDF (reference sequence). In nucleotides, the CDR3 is TGTGCCACCAGCAGAACCAGGGCCAGCCCCAGTGGTGGCTACACCTTC. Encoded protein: CATSRTRASPSGGYTF.

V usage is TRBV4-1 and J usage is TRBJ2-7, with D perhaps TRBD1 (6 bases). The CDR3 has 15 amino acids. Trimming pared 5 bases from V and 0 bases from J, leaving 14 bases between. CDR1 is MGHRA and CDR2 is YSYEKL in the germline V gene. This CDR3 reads CASSYRTVSSYEQYF. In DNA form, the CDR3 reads TGCGCCAGCAGCTACCGGACAGTGAGCTCCTACGAGCAGTACTTC.

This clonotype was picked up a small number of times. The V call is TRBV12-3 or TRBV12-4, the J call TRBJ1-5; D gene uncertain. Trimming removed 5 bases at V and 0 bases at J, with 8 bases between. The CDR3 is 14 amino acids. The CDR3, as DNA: TGTGCCAGCAGTCCCCACTATAGCAATCAGCCCCAGCATTTT. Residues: CASSPHYSNQPQHF.

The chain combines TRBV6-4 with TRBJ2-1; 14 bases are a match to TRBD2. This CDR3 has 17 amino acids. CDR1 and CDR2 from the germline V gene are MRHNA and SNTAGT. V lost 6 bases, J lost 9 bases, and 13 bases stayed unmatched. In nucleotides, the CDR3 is TGTGCCAGCAGCCTCTCCCAAGGGACTAGCGGGGGTGGTGAGCAGTTCTTC. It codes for CASSLSQGTSGGGEQFF.

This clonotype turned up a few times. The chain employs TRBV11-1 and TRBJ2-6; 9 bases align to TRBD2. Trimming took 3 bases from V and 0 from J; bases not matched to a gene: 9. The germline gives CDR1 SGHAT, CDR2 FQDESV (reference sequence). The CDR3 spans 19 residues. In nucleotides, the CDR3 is TGTGCCAGCAGCTTGAGGGAACTAGCGGGTGCCTCTGGGGCCAACGTCCTGACTTTC. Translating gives CASSLRELAGASGANVLTF.

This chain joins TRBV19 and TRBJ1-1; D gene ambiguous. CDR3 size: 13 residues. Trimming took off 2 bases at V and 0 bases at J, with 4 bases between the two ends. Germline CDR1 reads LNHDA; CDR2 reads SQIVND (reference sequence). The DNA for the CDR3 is TGTGCCAGTAGTATAAGCCTGAACACTGAAGCTTTCTTT. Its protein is CASSISLNTEAFF.

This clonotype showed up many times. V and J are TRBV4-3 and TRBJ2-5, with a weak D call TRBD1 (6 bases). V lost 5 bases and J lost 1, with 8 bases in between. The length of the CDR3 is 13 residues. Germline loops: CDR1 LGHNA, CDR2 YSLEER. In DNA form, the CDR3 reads TGCGCCAGCAGCGCGGACAGCCAAGAGACCCAGTACTTC. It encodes CASSADSQETQYF.